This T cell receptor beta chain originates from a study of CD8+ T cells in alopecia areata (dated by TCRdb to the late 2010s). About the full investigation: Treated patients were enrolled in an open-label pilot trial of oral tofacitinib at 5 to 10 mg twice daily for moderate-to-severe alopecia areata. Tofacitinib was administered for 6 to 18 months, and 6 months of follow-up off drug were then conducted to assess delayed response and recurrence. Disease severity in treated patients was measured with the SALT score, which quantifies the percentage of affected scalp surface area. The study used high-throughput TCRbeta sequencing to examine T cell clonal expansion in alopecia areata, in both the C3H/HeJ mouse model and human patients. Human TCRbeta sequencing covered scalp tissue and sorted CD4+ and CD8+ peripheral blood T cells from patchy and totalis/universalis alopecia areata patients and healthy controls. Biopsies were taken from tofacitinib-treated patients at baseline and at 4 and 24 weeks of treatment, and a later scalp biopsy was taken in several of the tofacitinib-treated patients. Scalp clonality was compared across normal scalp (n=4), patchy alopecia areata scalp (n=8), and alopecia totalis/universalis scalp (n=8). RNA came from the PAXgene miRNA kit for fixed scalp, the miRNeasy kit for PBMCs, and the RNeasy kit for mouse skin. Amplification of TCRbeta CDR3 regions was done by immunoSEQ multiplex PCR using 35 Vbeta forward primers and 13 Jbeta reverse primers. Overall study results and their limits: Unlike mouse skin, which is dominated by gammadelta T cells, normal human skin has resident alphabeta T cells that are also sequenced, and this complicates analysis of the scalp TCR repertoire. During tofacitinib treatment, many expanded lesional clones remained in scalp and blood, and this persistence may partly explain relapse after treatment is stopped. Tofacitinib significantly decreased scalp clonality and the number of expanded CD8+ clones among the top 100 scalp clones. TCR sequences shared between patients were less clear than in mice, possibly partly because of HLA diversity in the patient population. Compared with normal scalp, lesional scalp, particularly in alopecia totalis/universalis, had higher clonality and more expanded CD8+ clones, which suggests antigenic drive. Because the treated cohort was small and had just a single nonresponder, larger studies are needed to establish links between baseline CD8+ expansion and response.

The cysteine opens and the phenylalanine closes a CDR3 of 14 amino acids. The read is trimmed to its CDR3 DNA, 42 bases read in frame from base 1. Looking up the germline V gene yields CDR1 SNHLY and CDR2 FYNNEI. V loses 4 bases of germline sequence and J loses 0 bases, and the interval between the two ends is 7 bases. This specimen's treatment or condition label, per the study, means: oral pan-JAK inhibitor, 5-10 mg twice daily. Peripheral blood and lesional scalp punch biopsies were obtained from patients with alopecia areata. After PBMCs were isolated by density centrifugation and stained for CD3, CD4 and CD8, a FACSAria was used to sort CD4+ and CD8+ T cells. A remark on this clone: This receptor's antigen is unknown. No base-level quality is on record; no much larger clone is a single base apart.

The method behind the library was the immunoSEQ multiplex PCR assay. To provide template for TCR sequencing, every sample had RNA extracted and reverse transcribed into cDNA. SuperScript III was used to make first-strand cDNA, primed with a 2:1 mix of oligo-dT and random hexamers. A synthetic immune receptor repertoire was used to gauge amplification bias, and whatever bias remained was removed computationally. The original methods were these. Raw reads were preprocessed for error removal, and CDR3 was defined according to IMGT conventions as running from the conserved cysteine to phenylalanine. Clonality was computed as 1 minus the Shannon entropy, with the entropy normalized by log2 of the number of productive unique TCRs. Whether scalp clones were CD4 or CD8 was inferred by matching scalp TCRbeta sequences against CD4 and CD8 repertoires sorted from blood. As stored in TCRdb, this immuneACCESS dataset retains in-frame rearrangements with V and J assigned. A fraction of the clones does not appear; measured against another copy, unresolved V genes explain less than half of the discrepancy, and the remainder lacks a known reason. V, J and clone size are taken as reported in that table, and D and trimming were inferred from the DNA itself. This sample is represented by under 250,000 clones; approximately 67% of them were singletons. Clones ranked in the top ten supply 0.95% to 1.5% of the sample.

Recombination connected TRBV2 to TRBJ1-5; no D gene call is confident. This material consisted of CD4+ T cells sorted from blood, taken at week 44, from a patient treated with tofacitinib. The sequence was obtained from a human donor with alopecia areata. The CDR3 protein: CASSAENSNQPQHF. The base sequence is TGTGCCAGCAGTGCCGAAAATAGCAATCAGCCCCAGCATTTT.